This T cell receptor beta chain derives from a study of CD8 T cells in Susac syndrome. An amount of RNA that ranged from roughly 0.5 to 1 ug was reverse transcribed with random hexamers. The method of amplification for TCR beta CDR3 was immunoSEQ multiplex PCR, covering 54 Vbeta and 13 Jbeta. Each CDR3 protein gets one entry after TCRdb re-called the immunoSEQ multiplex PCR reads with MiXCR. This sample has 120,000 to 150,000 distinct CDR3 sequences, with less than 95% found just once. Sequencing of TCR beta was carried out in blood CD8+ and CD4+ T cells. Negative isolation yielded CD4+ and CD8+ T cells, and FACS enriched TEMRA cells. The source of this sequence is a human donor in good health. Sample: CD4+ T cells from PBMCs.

The CDR3 region has the DNA TGTGCCAGCAGTGCCGAAGCGGGAGGTCGATACGAGCAGTACTTC. It yields the protein CASSAEAGGRYEQYF. The chain combines TRBV2 with TRBJ2-7; TRBD2 matches 9 bases. Per the germline V gene, CDR1 is SNHLY and CDR2 is FYNNEI. The CDR3 extends over 15 amino acids. With 4 bases clipped from V and 4 bases from J, the junction kept 8 bases outside the gene matches.